This T cell receptor beta chain was recorded in a study of CD8+CD57+ T cells in acquired aplastic anemia. Genomic DNA acted as the template from which TCR beta VDJ combination and CDR3 sequence profiling were carried out. TCRdb redid the calling of the reads with MiXCR, one entry per CDR3 protein. The table has 95,000 to 150,000 distinct CDR3 sequences, about 40% seen once. Ten or more counts support this clonotype. The patients chosen for sequencing had shown expansion of CD8+CD57+ cells (detected by flow cytometry). The CDR3 contains 14 residues. Germline V gene lookup returns CDR1 SGHNT and CDR2 YENEEA. Trimming cost V 5 bases and J 6 bases; bases outside gene matches: 6.

The J gene is TRBJ2-7, the V gene TRBV11-3; TRBD1 agrees at 11 bases. This sequence originates from a human donor with aplastic anemia. Sequencing input: sorted CD4+, CD8+, or CD8+CD57+ T cells (not recorded which) from PBMCs. Here the CDR3 reads CASSGQGATGEQYF. The CDR3 DNA reads TGTGCCAGCAGCGGACAGGGGGCTACGGGCGAGCAGTACTTC.